Presented here are 6 T cell receptor beta chains from one specimen sequenced in a study of Ad26.COV2.S vaccination and SARS-CoV-2 variants. Treatment noted: 15 to 20 received Ad26.COV2.S at low or high dose, single or two shots; 5 received placebo; per-sample allocation not given. Each sample was drawn 63 days after the first injection (of vaccine or placebo). The protocol was immunoSEQ multiplex PCR, while the TCRdb copy is restricted to in-frame clones and leaves out a portion. The table lists fewer than 400,000 clones, about 85% of them singletons, with roughly 3.5% in the top ten. The sequenced sample was peripheral blood, obtained in a trial of Ad26.COV2.S vaccine versus placebo. Source of these receptors: a person between 18 and 60 years old who received the Ad26.COV2.S COVID-19 vaccine or a placebo.

In regard to this clone: A read error may account for a junction end that differs from germline. V and J are TRBV7-7 and TRBJ2-7; 8 bases align to TRBD2. Per the germline V gene, CDR1 is SSHAT and CDR2 is FNYEAQ (reference sequence). The CDR3 sequence is 15 residues long. The CDR3, as DNA: TGTGCTAGCAGCCCCGGAACTAGCGGATCCTACGAGCAGTACTTC. It codes for CASSPGTSGSYEQYF. Full variable domain (rest looked up from reference TRBV7-7 and TRBJ2-7): GAGVSQSPRYKVTKRGQDVTLRCDPISSHATLYWYQQALGQGPEFLTYFNYEAQPDKSGLPSDRFSAERPEGSISTLTIQRTEQRDSAMYRCASSPGTSGSYEQYFGPGTRLTVT.

This chain connects TRBV7-2 to TRBJ2-1, with 14 bases matching TRBD2. This CDR3 is built from 15 residues. Germline V gene lookup returns CDR1 SGHTA and CDR2 FQGNSA. Losses at the gene ends were 1 base for V and 7 bases for J; bases not matched to a gene: 0. The CDR3 loop reads CASSLGTSGGNEQFF. Here the CDR3 DNA reads TGTGCCAGCAGCTTAGGGACTAGCGGGGGGAATGAGCAGTTCTTC.

The V and J genes are TRBV5-6 and TRBJ2-3; TRBD2 matches at 13 bases. Germline trimming cut 4 bases from V and 2 bases from J; bases unmatched to any gene: 7. Germline CDR1 and CDR2: SGHDT and YYEEEE. The CDR3 is made up of 17 amino acids. The CDR3 DNA sequence: TGTGCCAGCAGCCGCCGACTAGCGGGGGGCCACACAGATACGCAGTATTTT. Translating gives CASSRRLAGGHTDTQYF.

The chain recombines TRBV2 with TRBJ2-1; possible D gene TRBD2, 5 bases. Trimming left V 6 bases short and J 9 bases short, with 18 bases between. Germline-derived CDR1 and CDR2 are SNHLY and FYNNEI. This CDR3 comprises 14 residues. The CDR3, as DNA: TGTGCCAGCAGAAACGCGGACTCCGCAGGTGAGCAGTTCTTC. It translates to CASRNADSAGEQFF.

The V and J genes are TRBV4-2 and TRBJ2-5; a possible D gene is TRBD1 (6 bases). The CDR3 totals 16 residues. Trimming took 2 bases from V and 5 from J, leaving 18 bases between them. Germline CDR1 is LGHNA and CDR2 is YNFKEQ. Here the CDR3 DNA reads TGTGCCAGCAGCCAACCTAAGGGACAACTCGAGGAGACCCAGTACTTC. This gives the protein CASSQPKGQLEETQYF.

This sequence joins TRBV2 and TRBJ2-7; tentative D call: TRBD1 (5 bases). V lost 1 base to trimming and J lost 2 bases, with 12 bases between them. CDR3 size: 15 residues. From germline, CDR1 is SNHLY and CDR2 FYNNEI. The CDR3: CASSEGAGRPYEQYF. The DNA of the CDR3 is TGTGCCAGCAGTGAAGGAGCAGGGCGGCCCTACGAGCAGTACTTC.